This T cell receptor (beta chain) came from a study of cytomegalovirus exposure and HLA in healthy donors. Findings and limits, study-wide: In an earlier analysis, about 87% or about 30%: the productive usage of most TCR beta V segments.

The study ran its PCR with 60 Vbeta and 13 Jbeta primers. Sequenced by immunoSEQ multiplex PCR; TCRdb stores in-frame clones only, minus some. The sample includes some 170,000 clones, approximately 90% of them seen just once. This CDR3 comprises 18 residues. In germline, CDR1 is SGHAT, CDR2 FQNNGV. V dropped 5 bases and J dropped 0; count of bases not matched to a gene: 11. A remark on this clone: Its antigen is currently unknown.

The chain is built from TRBV11-2 and TRBJ2-4; 9 nucleotides align to TRBD2. The sample consisted of PBMCs. The receptor was derived from a young woman in good health and CMV-seronegative. The CDR3 loop reads CASSRAGGQTAAKNIQYF. CDR3 nucleotide sequence: TGTGCCAGCAGCCGAGCGGGGGGCCAAACCGCAGCCAAAAACATTCAGTACTTC.